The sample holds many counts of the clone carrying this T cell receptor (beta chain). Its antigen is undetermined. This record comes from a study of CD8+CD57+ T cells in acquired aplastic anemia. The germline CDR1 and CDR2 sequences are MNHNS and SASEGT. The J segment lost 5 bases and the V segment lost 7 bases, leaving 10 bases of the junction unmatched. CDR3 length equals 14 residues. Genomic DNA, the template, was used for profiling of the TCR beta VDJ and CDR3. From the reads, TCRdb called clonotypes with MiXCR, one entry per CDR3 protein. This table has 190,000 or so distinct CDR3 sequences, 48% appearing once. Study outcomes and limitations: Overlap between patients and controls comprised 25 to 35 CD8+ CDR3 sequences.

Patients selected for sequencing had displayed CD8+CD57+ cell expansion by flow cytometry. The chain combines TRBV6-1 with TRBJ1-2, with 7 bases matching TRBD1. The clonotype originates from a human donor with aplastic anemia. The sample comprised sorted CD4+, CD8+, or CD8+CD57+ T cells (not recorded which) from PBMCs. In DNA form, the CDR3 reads TGTGCCAGCACTCCAGGGGGAAGACGATATGGCTACACCTTC. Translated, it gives CASTPGGRRYGYTF.